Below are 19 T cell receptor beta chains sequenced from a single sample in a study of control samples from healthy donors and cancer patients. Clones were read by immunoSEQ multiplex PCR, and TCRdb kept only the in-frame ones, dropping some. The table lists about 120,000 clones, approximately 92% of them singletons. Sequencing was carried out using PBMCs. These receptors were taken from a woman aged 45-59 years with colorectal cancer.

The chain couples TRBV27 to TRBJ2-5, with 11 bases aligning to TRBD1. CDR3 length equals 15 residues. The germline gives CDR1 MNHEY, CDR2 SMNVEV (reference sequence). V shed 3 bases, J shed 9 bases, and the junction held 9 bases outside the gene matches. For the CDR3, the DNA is TGTGCCAGCAGTTTCAGGACAGGGGGCATTAGGGCCCAGTACTTC. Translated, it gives CASSFRTGGIRAQYF.

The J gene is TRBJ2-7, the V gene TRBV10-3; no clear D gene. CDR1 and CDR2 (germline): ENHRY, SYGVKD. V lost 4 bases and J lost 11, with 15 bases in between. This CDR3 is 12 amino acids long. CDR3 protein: CAISGRESNKYF. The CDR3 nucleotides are TGTGCCATCAGTGGGCGTGAGAGCAACAAGTACTTC.

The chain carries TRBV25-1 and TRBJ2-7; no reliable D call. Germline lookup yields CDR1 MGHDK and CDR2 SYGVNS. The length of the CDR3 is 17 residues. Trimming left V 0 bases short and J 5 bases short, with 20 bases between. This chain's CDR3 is CASSEYDKFVFRDEQYF. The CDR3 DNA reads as TGTGCCAGCAGTGAATATGATAAATTTGTATTCCGGGACGAGCAGTACTTC.

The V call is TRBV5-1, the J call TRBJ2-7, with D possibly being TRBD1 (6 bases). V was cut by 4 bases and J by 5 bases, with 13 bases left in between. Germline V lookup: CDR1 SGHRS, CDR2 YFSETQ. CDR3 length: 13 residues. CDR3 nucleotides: TGCGCCAGCAGCCCCTGGGGGCAAAACGAGCAGTACTTC. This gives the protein CASSPWGQNEQYF.

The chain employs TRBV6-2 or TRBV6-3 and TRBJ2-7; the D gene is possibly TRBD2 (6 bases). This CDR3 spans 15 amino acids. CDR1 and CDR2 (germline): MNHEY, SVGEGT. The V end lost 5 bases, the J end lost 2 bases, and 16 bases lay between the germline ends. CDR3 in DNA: TGTGCCAGCAGTGTAGCGGATGAAGAGACCTACGAGCAGTACTTC. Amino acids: CASSVADEETYEQYF.

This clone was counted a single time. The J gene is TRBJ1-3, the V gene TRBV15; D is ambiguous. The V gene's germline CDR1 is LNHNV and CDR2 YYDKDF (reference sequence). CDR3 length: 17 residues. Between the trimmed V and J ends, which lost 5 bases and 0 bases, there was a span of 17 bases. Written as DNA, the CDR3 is TGTGCCACCAGCCTCCGCGGAGGATATGACTCTGGAAACACCATATATTTT. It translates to CATSLRGGYDSGNTIYF.

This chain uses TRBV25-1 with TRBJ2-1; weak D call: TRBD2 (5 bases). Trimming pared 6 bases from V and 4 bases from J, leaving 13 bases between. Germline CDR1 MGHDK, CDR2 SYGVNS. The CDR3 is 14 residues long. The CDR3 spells CASSKSGSYNEQFF. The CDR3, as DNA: TGTGCCAGCAGCAAAAGCGGCAGTTACAATGAGCAGTTCTTC.

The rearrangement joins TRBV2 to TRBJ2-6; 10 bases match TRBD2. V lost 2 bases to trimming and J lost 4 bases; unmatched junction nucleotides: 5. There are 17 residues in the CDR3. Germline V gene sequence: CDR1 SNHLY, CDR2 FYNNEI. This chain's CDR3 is CASSERGLASGANVLTF. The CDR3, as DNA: TGTGCCAGCAGTGAAAGGGGACTAGCGTCCGGGGCCAACGTCCTGACTTTC.

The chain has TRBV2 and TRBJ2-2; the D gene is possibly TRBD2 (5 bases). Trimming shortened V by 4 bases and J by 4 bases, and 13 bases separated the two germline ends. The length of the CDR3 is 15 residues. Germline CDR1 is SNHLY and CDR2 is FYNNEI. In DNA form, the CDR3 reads TGTGCCAGCAGTGGTAACACGGCGGGCACCGGGGAGCTGTTTTTT. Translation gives CASSGNTAGTGELFF.

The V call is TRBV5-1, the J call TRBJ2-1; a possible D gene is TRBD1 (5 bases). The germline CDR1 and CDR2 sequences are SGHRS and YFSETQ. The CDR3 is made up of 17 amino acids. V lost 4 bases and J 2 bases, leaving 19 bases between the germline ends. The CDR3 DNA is TGCGCCAGCAGCCCCCCCCTTCAGGGTGGCACCTACAATGAGCAGTTCTTC. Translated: CASSPPLQGGTYNEQFF.

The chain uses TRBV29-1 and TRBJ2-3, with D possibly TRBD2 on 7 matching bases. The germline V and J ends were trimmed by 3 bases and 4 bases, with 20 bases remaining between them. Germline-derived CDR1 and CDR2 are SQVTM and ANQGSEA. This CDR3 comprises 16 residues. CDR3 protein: CSVETGWGGAPDTQYF. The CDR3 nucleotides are TGCAGCGTTGAGACGGGGTGGGGGGGGGCCCCAGATACGCAGTATTTT.

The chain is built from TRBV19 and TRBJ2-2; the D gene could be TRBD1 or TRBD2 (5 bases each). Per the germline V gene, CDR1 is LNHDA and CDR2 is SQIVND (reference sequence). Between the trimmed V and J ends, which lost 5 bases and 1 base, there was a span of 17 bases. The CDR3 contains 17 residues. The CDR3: CASSQLIRDGNTGELFF. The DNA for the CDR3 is TGTGCCAGTAGTCAGCTAATCCGGGACGGGAACACCGGGGAGCTGTTTTTT.

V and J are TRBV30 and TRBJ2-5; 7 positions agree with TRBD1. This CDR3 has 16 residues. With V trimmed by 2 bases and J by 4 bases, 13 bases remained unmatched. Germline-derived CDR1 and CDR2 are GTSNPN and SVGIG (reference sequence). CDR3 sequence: CAWSLPSTGLGETQYF. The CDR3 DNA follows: TGTGCCTGGAGTTTACCCTCGACAGGGTTGGGAGAGACCCAGTACTTC.

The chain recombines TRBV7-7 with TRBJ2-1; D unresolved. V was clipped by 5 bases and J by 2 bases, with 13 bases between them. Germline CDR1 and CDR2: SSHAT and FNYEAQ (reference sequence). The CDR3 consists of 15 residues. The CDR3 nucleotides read TGTGCCAGCAGCCCCCGGTCTGGGACCTACAATGAGCAGTTCTTC. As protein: CASSPRSGTYNEQFF.

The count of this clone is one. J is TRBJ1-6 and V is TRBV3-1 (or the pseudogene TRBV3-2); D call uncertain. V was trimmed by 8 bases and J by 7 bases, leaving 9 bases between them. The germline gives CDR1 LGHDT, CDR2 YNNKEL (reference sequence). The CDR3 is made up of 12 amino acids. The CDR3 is CASEKGNSPLHF. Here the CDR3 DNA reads TGTGCCAGCGAGAAAGGGAATTCACCCCTCCACTTT.

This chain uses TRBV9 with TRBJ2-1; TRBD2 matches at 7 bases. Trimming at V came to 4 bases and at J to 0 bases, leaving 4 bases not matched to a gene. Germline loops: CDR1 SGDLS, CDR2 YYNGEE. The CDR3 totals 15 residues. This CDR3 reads CASSPSGISYNEQFF. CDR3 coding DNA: TGTGCCAGCAGCCCGAGCGGGATCTCCTACAATGAGCAGTTCTTC.

In DNA, the CDR3 is TGTGCCAGCAGCCTCCGGGACAGGGTCTCCTACGAGCAGTACTTC. Protein product: CASSLRDRVSYEQYF. The rearrangement links TRBV21-1 to TRBJ2-7; the table calls TRBD1, which could not be checked here. TRBV21-1 is recorded as a pseudogene. The CDR3 is made up of 15 amino acids.

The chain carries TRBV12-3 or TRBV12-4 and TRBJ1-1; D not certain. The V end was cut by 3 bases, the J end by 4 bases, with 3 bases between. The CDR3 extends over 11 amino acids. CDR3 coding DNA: TGTGCCAGCAGTTTTTCCACTGAAGCTTTCTTT. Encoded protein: CASSFSTEAFF.

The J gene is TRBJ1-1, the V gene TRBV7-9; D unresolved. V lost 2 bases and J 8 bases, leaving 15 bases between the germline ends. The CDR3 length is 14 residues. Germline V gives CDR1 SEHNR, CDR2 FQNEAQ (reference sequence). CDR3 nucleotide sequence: TGTGCCAGCAGCTTAAATGCTTTTGTGATGGAAGCTTTCTTT. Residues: CASSLNAFVMEAFF.